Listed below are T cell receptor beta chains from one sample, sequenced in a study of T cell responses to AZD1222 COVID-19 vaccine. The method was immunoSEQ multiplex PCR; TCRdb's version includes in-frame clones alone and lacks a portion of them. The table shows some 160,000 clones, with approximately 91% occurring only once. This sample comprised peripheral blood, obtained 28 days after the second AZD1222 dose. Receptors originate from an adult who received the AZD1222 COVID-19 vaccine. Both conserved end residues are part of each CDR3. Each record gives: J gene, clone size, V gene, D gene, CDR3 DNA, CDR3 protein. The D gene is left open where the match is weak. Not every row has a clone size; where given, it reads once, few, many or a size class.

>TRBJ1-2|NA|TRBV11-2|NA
TGTGCCAGCAGCTTAGGAGGGGTTACCTATGGCTACACCTTC
CASSLGGVTYGYTF
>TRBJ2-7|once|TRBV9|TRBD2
TGTGCCAGCAGCGGGACCGGGACTAGACCCTACGAGCAGTACTTC
CASSGTGTRPYEQYF
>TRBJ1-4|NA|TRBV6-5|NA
TGTGCCAGCAGTCCTACATCAGGGTCGAAACTGTTTTTT
CASSPTSGSKLFF
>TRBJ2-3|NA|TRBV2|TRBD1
TGTGCCAGCAGGGTGACAGGGTTCCTCCTAAGCACAGATACGCAGTATTTT
CASRVTGFLLSTDTQYF
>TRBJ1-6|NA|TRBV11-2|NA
TGTGCCAGCAGCTTACCCAGGGGCAATTCACCCCTCCACTTT
CASSLPRGNSPLHF
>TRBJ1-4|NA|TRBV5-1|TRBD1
TGCGCCAGCAGCCGACTACAGGGGTTGACTAATGAAAAACTGTTTTTT
CASSRLQGLTNEKLFF
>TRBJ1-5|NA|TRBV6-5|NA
TGTGCCAGCAGTTACCGGGGAGACAATCAGCCCCAGCATTTT
CASSYRGDNQPQHF
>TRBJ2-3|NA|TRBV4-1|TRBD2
TGCGCCAGCAGCCAAGTAGCGGGACTCACAGATACGCAGTATTTT
CASSQVAGLTDTQYF
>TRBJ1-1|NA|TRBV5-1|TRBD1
TGCGCCAGCAGCATGGGACAGGCGGCTGAAGCTTTCTTT
CASSMGQAAEAFF
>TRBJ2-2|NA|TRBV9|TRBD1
TGTGCCAGCAGCGTAGATGACAGGGACACCGGGGAGCTGTTTTTT
CASSVDDRDTGELFF
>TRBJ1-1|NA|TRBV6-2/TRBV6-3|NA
TGTGCCAGCAGTTACCCCCCGTCACAGAGGATGAACACTGAAGCTTTCTTT
CASSYPPSQRMNTEAFF
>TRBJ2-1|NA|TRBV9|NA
TGTGCCAGCAGCGTAGGTGCCGGCCCCGATGAGCAGTTCTTC
CASSVGAGPDEQFF
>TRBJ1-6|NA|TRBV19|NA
TGTGCCAGTAGTATATCTCCAGGATCACCCCTCCACTTT
CASSISPGSPLHF
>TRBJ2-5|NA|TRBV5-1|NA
TGCGCCAGCAGCCCAGCTAGAGAGACCCAGTACTTC
CASSPARETQYF
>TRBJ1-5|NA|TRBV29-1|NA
TGCAGCGTTGGCTGGGGGAATCAGCCCCAGCATTTT
CSVGWGNQPQHF
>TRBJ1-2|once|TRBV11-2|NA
TGTGCCAGCAGCTTAGAGAGGGGAGGCTACACCTTC
CASSLERGGYTF
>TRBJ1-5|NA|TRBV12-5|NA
TGTGCTAGTGGTTTGGTAATTGACAATCAGCCCCAGCATTTT
CASGLVIDNQPQHF
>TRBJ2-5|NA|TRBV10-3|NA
TGTGCCATCAGTGCCAATGATAAGTCGACCCAGTACTTC
CAISANDKSTQYF
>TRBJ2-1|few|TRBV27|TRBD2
TGTGCCAGCAGTTTCGGGTTGGTAGCGGGAGGGTTTGAGCAGTTCTTC
CASSFGLVAGGFEQFF
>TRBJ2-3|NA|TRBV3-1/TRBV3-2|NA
TGTGCCAGCAGCCGGGAGCTAGCCACAGATACGCAGTATTTT
CASSRELATDTQYF
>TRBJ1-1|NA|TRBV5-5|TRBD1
TGTGCCAGCAGCTTGGTCCCAGACAGGGCGAACACTGAAGCTTTCTTT
CASSLVPDRANTEAFF
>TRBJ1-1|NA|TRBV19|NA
TGTGCCAGTAGTATAACAGGAGACACTGAAGCTTTCTTT
CASSITGDTEAFF
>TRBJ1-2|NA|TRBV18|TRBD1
TGTGCCAGCTCCCAACAGGGGGCGGACTATGGCTACACCTTC
CASSQQGADYGYTF
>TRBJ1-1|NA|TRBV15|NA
TGTGCCACCAGCAGCCTGGGCGACACTGAAGCTTTCTTT
CATSSLGDTEAFF
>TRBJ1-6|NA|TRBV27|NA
TGTGCCAGCAGTTTGTTACAGGGAAATTCACCCCTCCACTTT
CASSLLQGNSPLHF
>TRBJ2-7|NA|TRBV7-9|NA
TGTGCCAGCAGCTTAAGTAAGGGGCGGGAGCAGTACTTC
CASSLSKGREQYF
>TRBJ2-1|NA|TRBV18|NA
TGTGCCAGCTCAACACAGGTGAGCTCCTACAATGAGCAGTTCTTC
CASSTQVSSYNEQFF
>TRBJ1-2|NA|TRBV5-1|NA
TGCGCCAGCAGCGCACGCTCAGGGGCCTATTACTATGGCTACACCTTC
CASSARSGAYYYGYTF
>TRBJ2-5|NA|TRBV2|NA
TGTGCCAGCAGGAAGACAGTCGGTGAGACCCAGTACTTC
CASRKTVGETQYF
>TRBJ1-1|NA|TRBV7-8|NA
TGTGCCAGCAGCTTAGGGCCAGGGGCTGAAGCTTTCTTT
CASSLGPGAEAFF
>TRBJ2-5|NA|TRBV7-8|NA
TGTGCCAGCAGCTTAGTCCGGGGCCTGCAGGAGACCCAGTACTTC
CASSLVRGLQETQYF
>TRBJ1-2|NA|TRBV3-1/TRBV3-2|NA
TGTGCCAGCAGCCCCCTCTCGGGCGGCCAAAACTATGGCTACACCTTC
CASSPLSGGQNYGYTF
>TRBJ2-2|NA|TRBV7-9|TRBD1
TGTGCCAGCAGTCATACCGGGACAGGGACCCTCGGGGAGCTGTTTTTT
CASSHTGTGTLGELFF
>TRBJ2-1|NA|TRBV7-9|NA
TGTGCCAGCAGCTTAGCGGTCCAGAACAATGAGCAGTTCTTC
CASSLAVQNNEQFF
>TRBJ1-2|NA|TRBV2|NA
TGTGCCAGCAGTGAAGACAGGTTCTATGGCTACACCTTC
CASSEDRFYGYTF
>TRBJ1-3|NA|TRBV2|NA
TGTGCCAGCAGTGAGAGCTCTGGCTCTGGAAACACCATATATTTT
CASSESSGSGNTIYF
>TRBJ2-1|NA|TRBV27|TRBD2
TGTGCCAGCAGTTTATTGGGGGAGGGACTAGCAAGTTACAATGAGCAGTTCTTC
CASSLLGEGLASYNEQFF
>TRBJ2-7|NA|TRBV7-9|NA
TGTGCCAGCAGCTTAGGTACAGGGCCCTACGAGCAGTACTTC
CASSLGTGPYEQYF
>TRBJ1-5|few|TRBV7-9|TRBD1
TGTGCCAGCGAGGGGGCTGGGAGCAATCAGCCCCAGCATTTT
CASEGAGSNQPQHF
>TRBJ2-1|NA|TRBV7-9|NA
TGTGCCAGCAGCTCCCCTTTGGCCCACAATGAGCAGTTCTTC
CASSSPLAHNEQFF
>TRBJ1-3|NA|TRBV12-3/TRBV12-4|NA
TGTGCCAGCAACCAGGTCGGAAACACCATATATTTT
CASNQVGNTIYF